Sequencing of this T cell receptor beta chain was carried out in a study of blood T cell repertoires in COVID-19. V gave up 1 base and J gave up 7 bases, with 11 bases separating them. The CDR3 has 14 residues. The germline gives CDR1 LNHDA, CDR2 SQIVND (reference sequence). Individuals drawn from around 25 US areas were about 18 to 100 years old. Assignment of participants to cohorts was predicated upon participant-reported clinical history. Generated by immunoSEQ multiplex PCR, the TCRdb table keeps only in-frame clones and is missing some. This table holds 250,000 to 300,000 clones, roughly 93% found once.

This TCR came from a woman aged 40 to 50 with acute COVID-19. Input material: PBMCs or T cells enriched from blood (not recorded which). V is TRBV19 and J is TRBJ1-5; D remains ambiguous. The CDR3 sequence is CASSIVRVEQPQHF. Here the CDR3 DNA reads TGTGCCAGTAGTATAGTGAGGGTAGAACAGCCCCAGCATTTT.